This T cell receptor beta chain derives from a study of cytomegalovirus exposure and HLA in healthy donors. This PCR relied on a set of 60 Vbeta primers and 13 Jbeta primers. The protocol was immunoSEQ multiplex PCR, while the TCRdb copy is restricted to in-frame clones and leaves out a portion. This listing includes around 190,000 clones. Germline-derived CDR1 and CDR2 are LGHNA and YNFKEQ. The ends lost 0 bases at V and 4 bases at J; junction bases unmatched: 3. This CDR3 is 16 amino acids long. Specimen: PBMCs. The receptor was derived from a woman in her thirties in good health and CMV-seropositive. V usage is TRBV4-2 and J usage is TRBJ2-3; 11 bases map to TRBD2. The CDR3: CASSQELAGGADTQYF. The CDR3 DNA sequence: TGTGCCAGCAGCCAAGAGCTAGCGGGGGGCGCAGATACGCAGTATTTT.